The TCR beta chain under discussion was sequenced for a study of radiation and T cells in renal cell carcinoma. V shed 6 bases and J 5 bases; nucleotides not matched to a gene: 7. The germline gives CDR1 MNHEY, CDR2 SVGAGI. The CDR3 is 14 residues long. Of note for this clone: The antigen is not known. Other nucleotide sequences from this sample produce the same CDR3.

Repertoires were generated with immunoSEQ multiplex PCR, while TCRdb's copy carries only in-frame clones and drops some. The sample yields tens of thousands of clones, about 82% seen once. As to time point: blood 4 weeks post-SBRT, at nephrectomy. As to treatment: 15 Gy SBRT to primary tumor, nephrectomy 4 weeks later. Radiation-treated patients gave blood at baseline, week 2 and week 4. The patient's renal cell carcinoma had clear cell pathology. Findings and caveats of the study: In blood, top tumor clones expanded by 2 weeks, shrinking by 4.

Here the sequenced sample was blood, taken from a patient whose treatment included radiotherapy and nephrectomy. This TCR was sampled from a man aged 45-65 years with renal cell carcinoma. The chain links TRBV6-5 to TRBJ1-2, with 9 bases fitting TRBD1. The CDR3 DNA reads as TGTGCCAGCAGACAAACAGGGGGCGGATATGGCTACACCTTC. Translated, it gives CASRQTGGGYGYTF.